One T cell receptor (beta chain) is described in this entry. Antigen unknown. Sequencing used immunoSEQ multiplex PCR; TCRdb keeps in-frame clones, though not all of them. The sample has about 4,300 clones, 77% seen once. This record comes from a study of neoadjuvant nivolumab and ipilimumab in lung cancer. The overall study: The combination arm added day-1 ipilimumab 1 mg/kg to nivolumab 3 mg/kg on days 1, 15, 29.

General observations from the study: From pretherapy to surgery, tumor richness and clonality rose with dual therapy. Resected-tumor TCR richness correlated positively with pretherapy blood richness. Pathologic regression was not significantly tied to TCR clonality.

The germline V gene encodes CDR1 SGHNT and CDR2 YENEEA. The CDR3 spans 15 residues. Trimming cost V 5 bases and J 5 bases; bases outside gene matches: 6. This chain links TRBV11-3 with TRBJ2-5, with 12 positions matching TRBD1. The sequencing used adjacent normal lung tissue, collected after neoadjuvant nivolumab, alone or with ipilimumab, at or shortly before surgery. This TCR was sampled from an adult with non-small cell lung cancer. CDR3 in amino acids: CASSAGTGGWETQYF. The CDR3 DNA is TGTGCCAGCAGCGCGGGGACAGGGGGCTGGGAGACCCAGTACTTC. Supplemented by reference TRBV11-3 and TRBJ2-5, the full variable domain reads EAGVVQSPRYKIIEKKQPVAFWCNPISGHNTLYWYLQNLGQGPELLIRYENEEAVDDSQLPKDRFSAERLKGVDSTLKIQPAELGDSAVYLCASSAGTGGWETQYFGPGTRLLVL.